The T cell receptor (beta chain) described here comes from a study of PD-L1 blockade in urothelial cancer. Study-wide results and caveats: Patients with below-median pretreatment blood clonality survived longer.

The CDR3 has 13 residues. Germline-derived CDR1 and CDR2 are MNHEY and SMNVEV (reference sequence). The V gene lost 4 bases and the J gene lost 5 bases, with 12 bases spanning the gap. Data came from immunoSEQ multiplex PCR; TCRdb stores just in-frame clones and leaves some out. The sample holds about 52,000 clones, over 70% seen once. Note on this clone: Its target is unknown.

The sequencing used PBMCs, collected around atezolizumab (anti-PD-L1) treatment. The V and J genes are TRBV27 and TRBJ2-7; weak D call: TRBD2 (6 bases). This TCR was sampled from a man in his forties with urothelial cancer. CDR3 sequence (DNA): TGTGCCAGCAGTTCCCTCGGGGGAAACGAGCAGTACTTC. Amino acids: CASSSLGGNEQYF.